One TCR beta chain is described in this entry. Other DNA sequences from this sample encode an identical CDR3 as well. The CDR3 has 13 residues. The V end lost 1 base, the J end lost 2 bases, and 4 bases lay between the germline ends. Per germline, CDR1 SGHTA and CDR2 FQGNSA. At the deep level, the assay was run. Sequencing used immunoSEQ multiplex PCR; TCRdb keeps in-frame clones, though not all of them. The data contain about half a million clones, 78% of them seen just once; the ten biggest clones take up more than 10%. The data derive from a study of shared clonotypes between healthy human individuals. Genomic DNA of unsorted samples came from around 90 million PBMCs.

The source material was PBMCs. The rearrangement uses TRBV7-2 and TRBJ2-3; D unresolved. The clonotype comes from a woman in her 40s in good health. Some clones in this sample may be carry-over from other donors' samples. CDR3 bases: TGTGCCAGCAGCTTAGGGTCCACAGATACGCAGTATTTT. It encodes CASSLGSTDTQYF.